Shown below are 6 T cell receptor beta chains from a single sample sequenced in a study of T cell responses to AZD1222 COVID-19 vaccine. Measured with immunoSEQ multiplex PCR; TCRdb has only the in-frame clones, and not every one. The table has approximately 170,000 clones, 90% to 95% seen once. The material was peripheral blood, obtained 28 days after the second AZD1222 dose. These receptors originate from an adult who received the AZD1222 COVID-19 vaccine.

The V gene is TRBV11-3, the J gene TRBJ2-6; D is uncertain. The CDR3 is 15 amino acids. Trimming pared 5 bases from V and 0 bases from J, leaving 8 bases between. Germline-derived CDR1 and CDR2 are SGHNT and YENEEA. CDR3 DNA: TGTGCCAGCAGCGGGCCCCCCTCTGGGGCCAACGTCCTGACTTTC. Translation gives CASSGPPSGANVLTF.

This sequence joins TRBV6-5 and TRBJ1-6; D might be TRBD1 (6 bases). V was shortened by 4 bases and J by 5 bases, with 9 bases between the two germline ends. The CDR3 covers 14 residues. CDR1 is MNHEY and CDR2 is SVGAGI in the germline V gene. This chain's CDR3 is CASSFDRNNSPLHF. The DNA of the CDR3 is TGTGCCAGCAGTTTCGACAGGAATAATTCACCCCTCCACTTT.

This clone was seen only once. The chain couples TRBV29-1 to TRBJ2-2, with TRBD1 matching 8 bases. Germline V lookup: CDR1 SQVTM, CDR2 ANQGSEA. This CDR3 is 14 amino acids long. V was pared by 7 bases and J by 0 bases, with 4 bases of the junction left unmatched. CDR3 sequence reads: CSAAGQANTGELFF. CDR3 bases: TGCAGCGCCGCGGGACAGGCGAACACCGGGGAGCTGTTTTTT.

The chain uses TRBV9 and TRBJ2-1; perhaps TRBD1 as D (6 bases). The germline V and J ends were trimmed by 0 bases and 5 bases, with 15 bases remaining between them. This CDR3 is built from 16 residues. Germline values: CDR1 SGDLS, CDR2 YYNGEE. The CDR3 coding sequence is TGTGCCAGCAGCGTAGGGACAGTACAACCTGACAATGAGCAGTTCTTC. Translation gives CASSVGTVQPDNEQFF.

The chain recombines TRBV7-2 with TRBJ1-6, with TRBD1 matching over 7 bases. The CDR3 runs 16 residues. V shed 6 bases, J shed 0 bases, and the junction held 5 bases outside the gene matches. From germline, CDR1 is SGHTA and CDR2 FQGNSA. The CDR3 DNA reads TGTGCCAGCAGTCACACAGGGGTCTCCTATAATTCACCCCTCCACTTT. It specifies CASSHTGVSYNSPLHF.

This rearrangement joins TRBV29-1 to TRBJ1-4, with D tentatively TRBD1 (5 bases). CDR1 is SQVTM and CDR2 is ANQGSEA in the germline V gene. Trimming left V 6 bases short and J 7 bases short, with 12 bases between. CDR3 length: 12 residues. The CDR3 sequence is CSVRTGSEKLFF. Here the CDR3 DNA reads TGCAGCGTACGAACAGGAAGTGAAAAACTGTTTTTT.